The 29 T cell receptor beta chains below all came from one sample that was sequenced in a study of response to subunit inactivated influenza vaccine. Each CDR3 protein gets one entry after TCRdb re-called the RT-PCR reads with MiXCR. The sample has 450,000 to 500,000 distinct CDR3 sequences; 10% to 11% are singletons. The sample in question was PBMCs from blood, obtained about 40 days after vaccination. The receptors stem from a man aged 45 to 65 who received an inactivated influenza vaccine.

The rearrangement links TRBV12-3 or TRBV12-4 to TRBJ2-5; TRBD2 matches 10 bases. V dropped 5 bases and J dropped 1; count of bases not matched to a gene: 10. This CDR3 comprises 17 residues. The CDR3 region has the DNA TGTGCCAGCAGTCTACAAAGAGGGACTAGCGTCCAAGAGACCCAGTACTTC. Protein: CASSLQRGTSVQETQYF.

This chain joins TRBV7-2 and TRBJ2-3; 9 bases align to TRBD2. This CDR3 is 17 amino acids long. Germline CDR1 reads SGHTA; CDR2 reads FQGNSA. Trimming at V came to 5 bases and at J to 5 bases, leaving 14 bases not matched to a gene. The CDR3 DNA follows: TGTGCCAGCAGCCGAACATTAACACCAGCGGGGGGAGATACGCAGTATTTT. Its protein product is CASSRTLTPAGGDTQYF.

This sequence joins TRBV20-1 and TRBJ2-7, with 7 nucleotides matching TRBD2. Germline CDR1 DFQATT, CDR2 SNEGSKA (reference sequence). Unmatched junction bases numbered 10, after V lost 1 base and J lost 4 bases. This CDR3 region has 15 residues. Here the CDR3 DNA reads TGCAGTGCTAGAGTAGCAAGCGGGGCGGGGTACGAGCAGTACTTC. It encodes CSARVASGAGYEQYF.

This clonotype was found a few times. This rearrangement joins TRBV3-1 to TRBJ2-3; 10 bases are a match to TRBD2. This CDR3 is 15 amino acids long. V shed 6 bases and J 4 bases; nucleotides not matched to a gene: 7. The germline CDR1 and CDR2 sequences are LGHDT and YNNKEL (reference sequence). CDR3 sequence reads: CASSLPAGGSDTQYF. CDR3 DNA: TGTGCCAGCAGTCTTCCAGCGGGGGGGTCAGATACGCAGTATTTT.

The rearrangement links TRBV24-1 to TRBJ2-7; D perhaps matches TRBD1 (6 bases). Per germline, CDR1 KGHDR and CDR2 SFDVKD. The CDR3 consists of 14 residues. The V end was cut by 4 bases, the J end by 2 bases, with 11 bases between. This CDR3 is CATSERQVPYEQYF. CDR3 DNA sequence: TGTGCCACCAGTGAGCGACAGGTTCCCTACGAGCAGTACTTC.

The CDR3 DNA reads TGTGCCAGCAGCCAAGATTTCTCTAATCAGCCCCAGCATTTT. Translating gives CASSQDFSNQPQHF. This chain links TRBV4-2 with TRBJ1-5; D remains unclear. Germline CDR1 reads LGHNA; CDR2 reads YNFKEQ. V lost 0 bases and J 4 bases, leaving 7 bases between the germline ends. The CDR3 covers 14 residues.

This clonotype came up many times. CDR3 loop: CASSALGQGVYGYTF. The CDR3, as DNA: TGTGCCAGCAGCGCCCTAGGACAGGGGGTTTATGGCTACACCTTC. This rearrangement joins TRBV6-1 to TRBJ1-2; 10 nucleotides align to TRBD1. This CDR3 spans 15 amino acids. Germline CDR1 MNHNS, CDR2 SASEGT. Trimming cost V 6 bases and J 5 bases; bases outside gene matches: 9.

The V call is TRBV24-1, the J call TRBJ2-5; 15 bases are a match to TRBD2. Germline V lookup: CDR1 KGHDR, CDR2 SFDVKD. The CDR3 extends over 16 amino acids. V gave up 3 bases and J gave up 4 bases; unmatched junction bases: 2. The CDR3 region is CATSDTGLAGGETQYF. CDR3 coding DNA: TGTGCCACCAGTGATACGGGACTAGCGGGAGGAGAGACCCAGTACTTC.

In its sample, this clonotype was seen a few times. V is TRBV12-3 or TRBV12-4 and J is TRBJ2-1; 7 bases fit TRBD1. The CDR3 totals 14 residues. Trimming at V came to 6 bases and at J to 0 bases, leaving 2 bases not matched to a gene. CDR3 coding DNA: TGTGCCAGCAGATACAGGGGCTCCTACAATGAGCAGTTCTTC. Protein product: CASRYRGSYNEQFF.

This clonotype was observed at least ten times. The chain uses TRBV7-6 and TRBJ2-7, with a tentative D call TRBD2 (5 bases). V lost 0 bases, J lost 4 bases, and 7 bases lay in between. This CDR3 has 13 amino acids. Germline V gene data show CDR1 as SGHVS and CDR2 as FNYEAQ. The CDR3 region is CASSLAGDYEQYF. The CDR3 nucleotides are TGTGCCAGCAGCTTAGCCGGGGATTACGAGCAGTACTTC.

This sequence joins TRBV6-2 or TRBV6-3 and TRBJ2-7; D remains ambiguous. CDR3 length: 14 residues. Germline assignment: CDR1 MNHEY and CDR2 SVGEGT. The V end was cut by 6 bases, the J end by 6 bases, with 18 bases between. The CDR3 here is CASSPGSRLSEQYF. CDR3 DNA: TGTGCCAGCAGCCCCGGGTCGCGACTGAGCGAGCAGTACTTC.

This clonotype was detected a few times. The genes are TRBV20-1 and TRBJ2-7, with 11 bases identical to TRBD2. The germline gives CDR1 DFQATT, CDR2 SNEGSKA (reference sequence). J lost 5 bases, V lost 6 bases, and 6 bases had no gene match. The CDR3 is 13 residues long. The CDR3 DNA reads as TGCAGTGCCTTACTAGCGGGGGAAAACGAGCAGTACTTC. Its translation: CSALLAGENEQYF.

This clonotype was counted between two and nine times. The gene calls are TRBV3-1 and TRBJ2-2; 9 bases line up with TRBD1. V lost 4 bases to trimming and J lost 4 bases; unmatched junction nucleotides: 7. The CDR3 is 16 residues long. Germline V gene data show CDR1 as LGHDT and CDR2 as YNNKEL (reference sequence). The CDR3 loop reads CASSLHRGRSTGELFF. CDR3 nucleotide sequence: TGTGCCAGCAGCCTTCACAGGGGGCGCAGCACCGGGGAGCTGTTTTTT.

This clonotype turned up a few times. The CDR3 sequence is CASSQETSREQFF. DNA for the CDR3: TGCGCCAGCAGCCAAGAGACTAGCCGGGAGCAGTTCTTC. The rearrangement uses TRBV4-3 and TRBJ2-1; 7 bases align to TRBD2. This CDR3 comprises 13 residues. With 0 bases clipped from V and 10 bases from J, the junction kept 3 bases outside the gene matches. CDR1 LGHNA and CDR2 YSLEER come from the germline V gene.

This clonotype was recorded many times. Here the CDR3 DNA reads TGCGCCAGCAGCCCGGACAGCGAGCAGTACTTC. This gives the protein CASSPDSEQYF. The chain links TRBV5-1 to TRBJ2-7; D may be TRBD1 (6 bases). The CDR3 loop spans 11 amino acids. The germline V gene encodes CDR1 SGHRS and CDR2 YFSETQ. Trimming pared 4 bases from V and 6 bases from J, leaving 8 bases between.

This CDR3 is CASSQREGETQYF. CDR3 DNA sequence: TGTGCCAGCAGCCAGAGGGAGGGGGAGACCCAGTACTTC. The rearrangement uses TRBV7-6 and TRBJ2-5; TRBD2 matches at 7 bases. The CDR3 consists of 13 residues. CDR1 is SGHVS and CDR2 is FNYEAQ in the germline V gene. The V segment lost 5 bases and the J segment 5 bases; nucleotides outside the gene matches: 5.

The rearrangement links TRBV20-1 to TRBJ2-2; D unclear. The germline gives CDR1 DFQATT, CDR2 SNEGSKA (reference sequence). The germline V and J ends were trimmed by 6 bases and 7 bases, with 12 bases remaining between them. The CDR3 length is 12 residues. The CDR3 reads CSASEGDGELFF. Here the CDR3 DNA reads TGCAGTGCAAGCGAAGGCGACGGGGAGCTGTTTTTT.

The sample holds a few counts of this clonotype. V and J are TRBV6-2 or TRBV6-3 and TRBJ2-3, with a possible D match to TRBD2 (6 bases). Deletions cut 6 bases from V and 6 bases from J, with 13 bases between. CDR1 MNHEY and CDR2 SVGEGT come from the germline V gene. The CDR3 runs 13 residues. The CDR3 coding sequence is TGTGCCAGCAGGATGACTAGTGGGGATACGCAGTATTTT. Amino acids: CASRMTSGDTQYF.

The table lists this clonotype with a few counts. The rearrangement joins TRBV5-1 to TRBJ2-1, with 7 positions matching TRBD2. Germline V gene data show CDR1 as SGHRS and CDR2 as YFSETQ. J lost 7 bases, V lost 6 bases, and 10 bases had no gene match. CDR3 length: 14 residues. In nucleotides, the CDR3 is TGCGCCAGCACAGACCTTGGGGGGGGAAATGAGCAGTTCTTC. This gives the protein CASTDLGGGNEQFF.

This clonotype was seen a handful of times. This sequence joins TRBV7-9 and TRBJ2-7, with D uncertain. CDR3 length: 15 amino acids. Germline CDR1 SEHNR, CDR2 FQNEAQ (reference sequence). Deletions cut 5 bases from V and 4 bases from J, with 18 bases between. CDR3 DNA: TGTGCCAGCAGCCGCCAGACGCGATTATCATACGAGCAGTACTTC. It translates to CASSRQTRLSYEQYF.

The V and J genes are TRBV6-2 or TRBV6-3 and TRBJ1-2; no definite D call. This CDR3 region has 14 residues. Trimming took off 5 bases at V and 2 bases at J, with 12 bases between the two ends. Germline CDR1 reads MNHEY; CDR2 reads SVGEGT. CDR3 amino acids: CASSPTPVNYGYTF. As DNA, the CDR3 is TGTGCCAGCAGTCCTACCCCCGTGAACTATGGCTACACCTTC.

This clonotype turned up a few times. The gene calls are TRBV7-9 and TRBJ2-2; the D is unclear. The CDR3 extends over 16 amino acids. Germline lookup yields CDR1 SEHNR and CDR2 FQNEAQ (reference sequence). The ends were cut back, 4 bases at V and 3 bases at J, with 15 bases in the middle. CDR3 sequence: CASSWYLGFDTGELFF. The CDR3, as DNA: TGTGCCAGCAGCTGGTACCTTGGGTTTGACACCGGGGAGCTGTTTTTT.

The V and J genes are TRBV28 and TRBJ1-2, with D uncertain. Deletions cut 5 bases from V and 4 bases from J, with 17 bases between. CDR1 is MDHEN and CDR2 is SYDVKM in the germline V gene. This CDR3 contains 15 residues. In nucleotides, the CDR3 is TGTGCCAGCAGTCCTTGGGCCTCAGGAGGCTATGGCTACACCTTC. Translating gives CASSPWASGGYGYTF.

This clonotype has a count of ten or more. This sequence joins TRBV4-1 and TRBJ1-5; D is perhaps TRBD1 (5 bases). Germline V lookup: CDR1 MGHRA, CDR2 YSYEKL. The CDR3 sequence is 15 residues long. V was cut by 0 bases and J by 6 bases, with 12 bases left in between. The CDR3 coding sequence is TGCGCCAGCAGCCAAGATCGGAGGGGCTCTCAGCCCCAGCATTTT. It encodes CASSQDRRGSQPQHF.

This clonotype occurred a few times. The gene calls are TRBV5-1 and TRBJ1-5; 7 nucleotides align to TRBD1. There are 15 residues in the CDR3. V was pared by 4 bases and J by 6 bases, with 10 bases of the junction left unmatched. Germline V gene sequence: CDR1 SGHRS, CDR2 YFSETQ. The CDR3 reads CASSPDRAGGQPQHF. As DNA, the CDR3 is TGCGCCAGCAGCCCTGACAGGGCGGGTGGTCAGCCCCAGCATTTT.

This chain joins TRBV7-9 and TRBJ1-4; TRBD1 matches at 8 bases. Unmatched junction bases numbered 7, after V lost 2 bases and J lost 5 bases. The CDR3 length is 16 residues. Germline V gene data show CDR1 as SEHNR and CDR2 as FQNEAQ (reference sequence). This CDR3 reads CASSLSGTGKNEKLFF. The CDR3 DNA reads TGTGCCAGCAGCTTAAGTGGGACAGGAAAGAATGAAAAACTGTTTTTT.

The J gene is TRBJ1-1, the V gene TRBV5-6; D remains unclear. Trimming pared 0 bases from V and 8 bases from J, leaving 17 bases between. CDR1 and CDR2 from the germline V gene are SGHDT and YYEEEE. CDR3 length equals 15 residues. This CDR3 is CASSLGHLTEVEAFF. For the CDR3, the DNA is TGTGCCAGCAGCTTGGGACATTTAACGGAGGTGGAAGCTTTCTTT.

V is TRBV30 and J is TRBJ2-3, with D possibly being TRBD2 (6 bases). Trimming left V 0 bases short and J 2 bases short, with 9 bases between. The germline CDR1 and CDR2 sequences are GTSNPN and SVGIG (reference sequence). The CDR3 is 14 amino acids. The CDR3 region is CAWSVGGTTDTQYF. As DNA, the CDR3 is TGTGCCTGGAGTGTGGGGGGAACCACAGATACGCAGTATTTT.

There are a few counts of this clonotype. V usage is TRBV7-6 and J usage is TRBJ2-5; a possible D gene is TRBD2 (6 bases). This CDR3 has 16 residues. The germline gives CDR1 SGHVS, CDR2 FNYEAQ. Trimming left V 5 bases short and J 3 bases short, with 19 bases between. The DNA for the CDR3 is TGTGCCAGCAGCCTCGGGAGCAGGGCCGGGAAAGAGACCCAGTACTTC. Its protein product is CASSLGSRAGKETQYF.